This T cell receptor (beta chain) was documented in a study of blood T cell repertoires in COVID-19. Study-level background: Acute-phase and convalescent COVID-19 samples originated in the United States, Italy and Spain. Sources were T cells, B-cell-depleted T cells, or PBMCs; the material itself was cDNA or gDNA.

V lost 0 bases and J lost 8; bases outside the gene matches: 11. The CDR3 is made up of 16 amino acids. The V gene's germline CDR1 is GTSNPN and CDR2 SVGIG (reference sequence). Per the original data handling: The authors estimated nucleated cell counts from reference gene primer amplification. The method was immunoSEQ multiplex PCR; TCRdb's version includes in-frame clones alone and lacks a portion of them. V, J and clone size reflect that table, while D and trimming were determined from the DNA. Among 200,000 to 300,000 clones listed, less than 90% were seen once. The sequencing input was peripheral blood. This sequence joins TRBV30 and TRBJ2-1, with 9 nucleotides matching TRBD2. This clonotype originated in a young man with active or convalescent COVID-19. Written as DNA, the CDR3 is TGTGCCTGGAGTGTAAGGGGGACTAGCCCGGGGGATGAGCAGTTCTTC. Residues: CAWSVRGTSPGDEQFF. Looking up the rest from reference TRBV30 and TRBJ2-1 gives the full variable domain: SQTIHQWPATLVQPVGSPLSLECTVEGTSNPNLYWYRQAAGRGLQLLFYSVGIGQISSEVPQNLSASRPQDRQFILSSKKLLLSDSGFYLCAWSVRGTSPGDEQFFGPGTRLTVL.